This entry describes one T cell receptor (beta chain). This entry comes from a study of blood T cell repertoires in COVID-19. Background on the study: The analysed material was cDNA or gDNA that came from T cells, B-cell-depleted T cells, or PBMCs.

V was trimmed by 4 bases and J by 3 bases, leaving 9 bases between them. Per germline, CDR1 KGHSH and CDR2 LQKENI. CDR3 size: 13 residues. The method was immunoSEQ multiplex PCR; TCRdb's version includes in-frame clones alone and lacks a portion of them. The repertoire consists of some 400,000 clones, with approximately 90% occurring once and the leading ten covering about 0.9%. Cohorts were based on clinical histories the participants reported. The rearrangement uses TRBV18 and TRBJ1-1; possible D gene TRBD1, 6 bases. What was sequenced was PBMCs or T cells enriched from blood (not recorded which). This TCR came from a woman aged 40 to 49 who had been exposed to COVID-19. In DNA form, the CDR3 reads TGTGCCAGCTCACAGAACAGGGACACTGAAGCTTTCTTT. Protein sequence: CASSQNRDTEAFF. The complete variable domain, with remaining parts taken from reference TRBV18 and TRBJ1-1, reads NAGVMQNPRHLVRRRGQEARLRCSPMKGHSHVYWYRQLPEEGLKFMVYLQKENIIDESGMPKERFSAEFPKEGPSILRIQQVVRGDSAAYFCASSQNRDTEAFFGQGTRLTVV.